These T cell receptor beta chains were read from a single sample in a study of T cells after posttransplantation cyclophosphamide. Some clones are missing from TCRdb's copy, which holds only in-frame ones; the method was immunoSEQ multiplex PCR. Sampling found roughly 2,000 clones, none seen once. The specimen was PBMCs, collected after an allogeneic stem cell transplant with post-transplant cyclophosphamide. The receptors shown here come from a female patient in her 60s who received an allogeneic stem cell transplant from an unrelated donor, was CMV-positive, and had acute GVHD only. Some T cells may have originated in the graft donor. The CDR3 runs from the conserved cysteine through the conserved F or W. The D gene is left open where the match is weak. Each size is once, few or many counts, or a class when the clone is expanded.

j_call d_call clone_size v_call cdr3_nt cdr3_aa
TRBJ1-1 NA medium-sized TRBV12-3/TRBV12-4 TGTGCCAGCAGTTTAAGTCTAGGGGACACTGAAGCTTTCTTT CASSLSLGDTEAFF
TRBJ2-7 NA many TRBV25-1 TGTGCCAGCGCTCGGGGGACAACTGGACTAGGGGGTTTCTCGGAGCAGTACTTC CASARGTTGLGGFSEQYF
TRBJ2-5 NA many TRBV7-9 TGTGCCAGTACACGGACTACTCAAGAGACCCAGTACTTC CASTRTTQETQYF
TRBJ2-5 TRBD2 few TRBV29-1 TGCAGCGCCCGAGCGGGGGTGAGAGTGGAGACCCAGTACTTC CSARAGVRVETQYF
TRBJ2-4 TRBD1 many TRBV5-1 TGCGCCAGCAGCTTCGTGACAGGGCCTCTTACCAAAAACATTCAGTACTTC CASSFVTGPLTKNIQYF
TRBJ2-1 TRBD2 many TRBV4-3 TGCGCCAGCAGCCAAGATATTGAACTAGCGGGACATAATGAGCAGTTCTTC CASSQDIELAGHNEQFF
TRBJ1-2 NA many TRBV28 TGTGCCAGCAGTTTAGACATGTATGGCTACACCTTC CASSLDMYGYTF
TRBJ1-1 NA many TRBV29-1 TGCAGCGTCGCGGGGAGTTTCCAGGGTGAAGCTTTCTTT CSVAGSFQGEAFF
TRBJ1-1 NA many TRBV29-1 TGCAGCGTTGGTAGGGGCCTGAACACTGAAGCTTTCTTT CSVGRGLNTEAFF
TRBJ1-5 NA many TRBV28 TGTGCCAGCAGTTTATTTATTTTCAATCAGCCCCAGCATTTT CASSLFIFNQPQHF